The clone carrying this T cell receptor beta chain occurred a few times. Antigen specificity is unknown. The sample is drawn from a study of CD4 T cells in relation to SARS-CoV-2 and coronaviruses. Before the COVID-19 pandemic, during about 2010-2018, CD4+ T cells were taken from unexposed donors. The cells were cultured for about ten days before CD4+ T cells were isolated. Unexposed-donor CD4+ T cells were probed with SARS-CoV-2 S/N and four cold-coronavirus spikes, cells permitting. A few million PBMCs per well were cultured with 7.5 to 10 IU/ml IL-2. Using immunoSEQ multiplex PCR, the repertoire was profiled, and TCRdb retains in-frame clones only, with some absent. This sample yields 20,000 to 25,000 clones, of which around three quarters are seen a single time; around 12% belongs to the top ten. The CDR3 loop spans 17 amino acids. Trimming cost V 1 base and J 4 bases; bases outside gene matches: 8. The V gene's germline CDR1 is LGHDT and CDR2 YNNKEL (reference sequence).

What was sequenced was CD4+ T cells from PBMCs, cultured in vitro. The chain recombines TRBV3-1 (or the pseudogene TRBV3-2) with TRBJ2-2, with 8 nucleotides matching TRBD1. The clonotype was recovered from a human donor in good health. For the CDR3, the DNA is TGTGCCAGCAGCCAAGTATTCAGGGGGCTTGGCACCGGGGAGCTGTTTTTT. Its translation is CASSQVFRGLGTGELFF.